These 11 T cell receptor beta chains came from one sample sequenced in a study of cytomegalovirus exposure and HLA in healthy donors. The primer mix had 60 Vbeta and 13 Jbeta primers. Data came from immunoSEQ multiplex PCR; TCRdb stores just in-frame clones and leaves some out. The profile shows 160,000 or so clones, about three quarters of them singletons. The sample was PBMCs. The source is a female donor in good health and CMV-seronegative.

This chain links TRBV6-1 with TRBJ2-1, with TRBD2 identical over 8 bases. The CDR3 contains 15 residues. J gave up 0 bases and V 3 bases, and 1 base lay outside the gene matches. In germline, CDR1 is MNHNS, CDR2 SASEGT. This chain's CDR3 is CASSDLAGSYNEQFF. Here the CDR3 DNA reads TGTGCCAGCAGTGACCTAGCGGGCTCCTACAATGAGCAGTTCTTC.

The V and J genes are TRBV29-1 and TRBJ2-7; perhaps TRBD2 as D (5 bases). Germline loops: CDR1 SQVTM, CDR2 ANQGSEA. The CDR3 is 13 amino acids. The V end lost 5 bases, the J end lost 1 base, and 12 bases lay between the germline ends. The DNA for the CDR3 is TGCAGCGTTCTGGAGGTTTTTTCCTACGAGCAGTACTTC. It specifies CSVLEVFSYEQYF.

CDR3 nucleotides: TGTGCCAGCAGTTGGACCGGGACTAGCGGCTCCTACGAGCAGTACTTC. Its protein product is CASSWTGTSGSYEQYF. V gene TRBV28 combines with J gene TRBJ2-7; the match to TRBD2 covers 11 bases. Germline-derived CDR1 and CDR2 are MDHEN and SYDVKM. V trimming: 4 bases; J trimming: 0 bases; junction bases outside the gene matches: 5. CDR3 length equals 16 residues.

On this clone: Other DNA sequences of this sample code for an identical CDR3. The chain is built from TRBV6-5 and TRBJ1-1, with D maybe TRBD1 (5 bases). Germline V gives CDR1 MNHEY, CDR2 SVGAGI. With 0 bases removed from V and 8 bases from J, the gap between germline ends came to 7 bases. This CDR3 is 12 amino acids long. CDR3 sequence (DNA): TGTGCCAGCAGTTACTCGTCAGGGGAAGCTTTCTTT. Translation: CASSYSSGEAFF.

This sequence joins TRBV19 and TRBJ2-1, with a tentative D call TRBD2 (6 bases). There are 14 residues in the CDR3. V lost 9 bases and J lost 5, with 17 bases in between. CDR1 is LNHDA, CDR2 SQIVND, per germline (reference sequence). The CDR3 DNA follows: TGTGCCAGCGATTTCGGGGGACTGAACAATGAGCAGTTCTTC. As protein: CASDFGGLNNEQFF.

J is TRBJ2-5 and V is TRBV7-2, with 11 positions matching TRBD2. V lost 5 bases to trimming and J lost 0 bases; unmatched junction nucleotides: 8. There are 17 residues in the CDR3. Germline values: CDR1 SGHTA, CDR2 FQGNSA. This CDR3 reads CASSLGASGRYQETQYF. CDR3 nucleotides: TGTGCCAGCAGCCTGGGGGCTAGCGGGAGGTACCAAGAGACCCAGTACTTC.

CDR3 coding DNA: TGTGCCACCAGCAGAGATTTTAGGAGGTTTGATGAGCAGTTCTTC. This encodes CATSRDFRRFDEQFF. The genes are TRBV15 and TRBJ2-1, with D perhaps TRBD2 (5 bases). This CDR3 has 15 residues. Trimming took off 0 bases at V and 8 bases at J, with 14 bases between the two ends. Germline-derived CDR1 and CDR2 are LNHNV and YYDKDF (reference sequence).

The chain is built from TRBV5-6 and TRBJ2-3; unclear D gene. Germline values: CDR1 SGHDT, CDR2 YYEEEE. V was cut by 4 bases and J by 0 bases, with 9 bases left in between. CDR3 length: 14 residues. The chain's CDR3 is CASSQVASTDTQYF. Written as DNA, the CDR3 is TGTGCCAGCAGCCAGGTGGCTAGCACAGATACGCAGTATTTT. The full variable domain, with the rest looked up from reference TRBV5-6 and TRBJ2-3, is DAGVTQSPTHLIKTRGQQVTLRCSPKSGHDTVSWYQQALGQGPQFIFQYYEEEERQRGNFPDRFSGHQFPNYSSELNVNALLLGDSALYLCASSQVASTDTQYFGPGTRLTVL.

A remark on this clone: The germline gene is not matched at one end of the junction; a read error may be the cause. V usage is TRBV18 and J usage is TRBJ1-4; no reliable D call. The CDR3 runs 16 residues. Germline CDR1 KGHSH, CDR2 LQKENI. CDR3 region: CASHPERRFGLEKLFF. CDR3 nucleotide sequence: TGTGCCAGCCACCCGGAGAGGCGCTTCGGTCTCGAAAAGCTGTTTTTT.

The genes are TRBV11-2 and TRBJ2-5; D not certain. From germline, CDR1 is SGHAT and CDR2 FQNNGV. CDR3 length: 14 residues. The germline V and J ends were trimmed by 5 bases and 2 bases, with 12 bases remaining between them. The CDR3 spells CASSLGWAQETQYF. CDR3 DNA sequence: TGTGCCAGCAGCCTCGGATGGGCTCAAGAGACCCAGTACTTC.

Here the CDR3 reads CASSLRGGEETQYF. In DNA, the CDR3 is TGCGCCAGCAGCTTGAGGGGAGGCGAGGAGACCCAGTACTTC. The rearrangement joins TRBV5-1 to TRBJ2-5, with D possibly matching TRBD2 (6 bases). Germline V gene lookup returns CDR1 SGHRS and CDR2 YFSETQ. V was clipped by 1 base and J by 5 bases, with 12 bases between them. The CDR3 spans 14 residues.